This T cell receptor (beta chain) was sequenced in a study of cytomegalovirus exposure and HLA in healthy donors. Details on this clone: Its cognate antigen is unknown.

Whole-study findings and limits: Later analysis demonstrated an association between a missense DCLRE1C variant and TCR beta V- and J-gene trimming.

The PCR made use of 60 Vbeta and 13 Jbeta primers. Some clones are missing from TCRdb's copy, which holds only in-frame ones; the method was immunoSEQ multiplex PCR. The sample has around 150,000 clones, 76% seen once; the top ten hold approximately 3.4%. This receptor was obtained from a man aged 40-49 years in good health and CMV-seronegative. The material sequenced was PBMCs.

The CDR3 DNA reads TGTGCCAGCAGTTTAGCAGCGGGAGAGGGGTACGAGCAGTACTTC. Protein product: CASSLAAGEGYEQYF. V usage is TRBV27 and J usage is TRBJ2-7; 8 bases fit TRBD2. CDR3 length: 15 amino acids. Germline CDR1 MNHEY, CDR2 SMNVEV (reference sequence). V was pared by 2 bases and J by 4 bases, with 7 bases of the junction left unmatched.